This is a list of T cell receptor beta chains from one sample in a study of blood T cells in healthy people across ages. A single record per CDR3 protein comes from TCRdb applying MiXCR to the 5' RACE reads. The sample holds 870,000 or so distinct CDR3 sequences, under 30% seen once. The source material was blood. Source of these receptors: a woman of 80 years or more in good health. The CDR3 runs from the conserved cysteine through the conserved F or W. A D gene is named only where the DNA matches it firmly. Clone size appears in some rows only: once, few, many, or a class for an expanded clone.

j_call	clone_size	v_call	d_call	cdr3_aa	cdr3_nt
TRBJ2-1	NA	TRBV28	NA	CASTWGGAGQETQFF	TGTGCCAGCACCTGGGGGGGGGCGGGTCAAGAGACCCAGTTCTTC
TRBJ2-7	once	TRBV7-2	NA	CASSLRGERYNEQYF	TGTGCCAGCAGCTTGCGCGGGGAAAGGTACAATGAGCAGTACTTC
TRBJ1-2	NA	TRBV11-2	NA	CASSSLRSIYGYTF	TGTGCCAGCAGCTCTCTTCGGAGCATCTATGGCTACACCTTC
TRBJ1-5	NA	TRBV6-2/TRBV6-3	NA	CASSYGNGNQPQHF	TGTGCCAGCAGCTACGGTAATGGCAATCAGCCCCAGCATTTT
TRBJ2-6	NA	TRBV20-1	NA	CSARGSGANVPTF	TGCAGTGCGCGCGGATCTGGGGCCAACGTCCCGACTTTC
TRBJ2-5	NA	TRBV7-8	TRBD1	CASSLGGQGRETQYF	TGTGCCAGCAGCCTAGGGGGACAGGGGAGGGAGACCCAGTACTTC
TRBJ2-2	once	TRBV27	TRBD1	CASSTTGGRTGELCF	TGTGCCAGCAGCACGACAGGGGGGAGAACCGGGGAGCTGTGTTTT
TRBJ2-1	NA	TRBV6-1	NA	CASSVAEPNNEQFF	TGTGCCAGCAGTGTCGCGGAGCCCAACAATGAGCAGTTCTTC
TRBJ2-5	few	TRBV7-8	TRBD2	CASSLAQRGGRETQYF	TGTGCCAGCAGCTTAGCCCAGCGGGGGGGCCGCGAGACCCAGTACTTC
TRBJ2-5	NA	TRBV14	NA	CASSQARGLAETQYF	TGTGCCAGCAGCCAAGCCCGAGGACTGGCGGAGACCCAGTACTTC
TRBJ2-5	NA	TRBV7-2	NA	CASTPGVRETQYF	TGTGCCAGCACCCCAGGGGTTCGAGAGACCCAGTACTTC
TRBJ2-3	many	TRBV7-2	NA	CASSLAGRGAAQDTQYF	TGTGCCAGCAGCTTAGCGGGGCGGGGTGCTGCACAAGATACGCAGTATTTT
TRBJ1-4	NA	TRBV28	NA	CASQSGGMNEKLFF	TGTGCCAGCCAAAGCGGGGGGATGAATGAAAAACTGTTTTTT
TRBJ1-1	few	TRBV6-1	TRBD1	CASSADRGDTEAFF	TGTGCCAGCAGTGCCGACAGGGGAGATACTGAAGCTTTCTTT
TRBJ2-3	many	TRBV11-2	TRBD1	CASSSRDRGVTDTQYF	TGTGCCAGCAGCTCCCGGGACAGGGGAGTTACAGATACGCAGTATTTT
TRBJ1-5	NA	TRBV6-2/TRBV6-3	NA	CASRPTGSSNQPQHF	TGTGCCAGCAGACCAACAGGGAGCAGCAATCAGCCCCAGCATTTT
TRBJ2-5	NA	TRBV28	TRBD2	CASSLIKRGSETQYF	TGTGCCAGCAGTTTAATCAAGCGGGGAAGTGAGACCCAGTACTTC